This T cell receptor (beta chain) was captured in a study of cytomegalovirus exposure and HLA in healthy donors. Study observations and caveats: The authors excluded some V segments, including TRBV6-2 and TRBV6-3, as indistinguishable.

The germline V gene encodes CDR1 SNHLY and CDR2 FYNNEI. CDR3 length equals 15 residues. V shed 3 bases and J shed 2 bases, with 14 bases lying between them. 60 Vbeta and 13 Jbeta primers were used in PCR. Profiling relied on immunoSEQ multiplex PCR, and the TCRdb table lists in-frame clones only, not all of them. Found here are about 160,000 clones, 60% to 80% of them singletons; the top ten hold 0.98%. As regards this clone: Its antigen is currently unknown.

The V gene is TRBV2, the J gene TRBJ2-7, with TRBD1 as a possible D gene (7 bases). The clonotype comes from a woman aged 45-65 years in good health and CMV-seropositive. The sample was PBMCs. In nucleotides, the CDR3 is TGTGCCAGCAGTGATTCCCAGGGGGGCCCCTACGAGCAGTACTTC. Protein product: CASSDSQGGPYEQYF.